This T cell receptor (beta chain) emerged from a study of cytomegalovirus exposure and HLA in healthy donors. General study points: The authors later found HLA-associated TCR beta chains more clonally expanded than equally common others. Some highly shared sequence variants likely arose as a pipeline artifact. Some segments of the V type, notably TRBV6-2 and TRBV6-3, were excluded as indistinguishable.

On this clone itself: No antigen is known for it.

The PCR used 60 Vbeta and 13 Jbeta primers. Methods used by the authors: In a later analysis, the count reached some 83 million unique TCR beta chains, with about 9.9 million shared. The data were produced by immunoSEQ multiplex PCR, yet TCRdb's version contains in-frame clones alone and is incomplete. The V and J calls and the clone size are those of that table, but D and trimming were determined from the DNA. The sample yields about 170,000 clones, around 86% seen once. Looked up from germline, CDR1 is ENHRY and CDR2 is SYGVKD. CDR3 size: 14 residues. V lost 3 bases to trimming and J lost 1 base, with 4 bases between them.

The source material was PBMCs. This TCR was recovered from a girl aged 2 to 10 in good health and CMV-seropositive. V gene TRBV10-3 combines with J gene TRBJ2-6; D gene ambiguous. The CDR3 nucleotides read TGTGCCATCAGTGACAGGTCTGGGGCCAACGTCCTGACTTTC. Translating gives CAISDRSGANVLTF.